Presented here are 14 T cell receptor beta chains from one specimen sequenced in a study of T-cell reconstitution after alpha-beta-depleted transplantation in children. TCRbeta library preparation incorporated unique molecular identifiers. TCRdb used MiXCR to reprocess the PCR reads, holding one entry per CDR3 protein. The data show approximately 230,000 distinct CDR3 sequences, 20% to 30% seen once. The input for sequencing was PBMCs, mostly from graft donor cells, taken 360 days after TCRalphabeta/CD19-depleted stem cell transplant. The source of these receptors is a female patient between 2 and 10 years old who had a stem cell transplant for congenital amegakaryocytic thrombocytopenia, so the T cells may come from the graft donor.

The CDR3 sequence: CASSLEHYVNYEQYF. In DNA, the CDR3 is TGTGCCAGCAGCTTGGAACATTATGTAAACTACGAGCAGTACTTC. This rearrangement joins TRBV7-2 to TRBJ2-7; D is ambiguous. CDR1 SGHTA and CDR2 FQGNSA come from the germline V gene. V was trimmed by 3 bases and J by 3 bases, leaving 15 bases between them. There are 15 residues in the CDR3.

This clonotype was seen at least ten times. The rearrangement links TRBV29-1 to TRBJ1-1; D is ambiguous. Trimming stripped 0 bases from V and 6 bases from J, with 8 bases between. This CDR3 region has 12 residues. The germline CDR1 and CDR2 sequences are SQVTM and ANQGSEA. The CDR3 sequence: CSVEEIGAEAFF. In nucleotides, the CDR3 is TGCAGCGTTGAAGAAATCGGGGCTGAAGCTTTCTTT.

This clonotype was observed a handful of times. This chain joins TRBV25-1 and TRBJ2-7; 15 bases line up with TRBD2. The trim removed 4 bases at V and 4 bases at J, leaving 2 bases unmatched. This CDR3 is 15 amino acids long. Germline V CDR1 and CDR2: MGHDK, SYGVNS. CDR3 in DNA: TGTGCCAGCAGTGCGGGACTAGCGGGAGGATACGAGCAGTACTTC. This gives the protein CASSAGLAGGYEQYF.

Points on this clonotype: The junction does not match germline at one end; this may be a read error. V is TRBV4-1 and J is TRBJ2-7; 14 bases are a match to TRBD2. Looked up from germline, CDR1 is MGHRA and CDR2 is YSYEKL. The CDR3 has 19 amino acids. CDR3 residues: CASSQTSTSGGAFSNEQYF. DNA of the CDR3: TGCGCCAGCAGCCAGACCTCGACTAGCGGGGGGGCCTTCTCCAACGAGCAGTACTTC.

This sequence joins TRBV28 and TRBJ1-1; 9 nucleotides line up with TRBD1. Germline CDR1 and CDR2: MDHEN and SYDVKM. This CDR3 has 12 residues. J was trimmed by 13 bases and V by 3 bases; bases with no gene match: 6. The CDR3 is CASSLLDRGDFF. Written as DNA, the CDR3 is TGTGCCAGCAGTTTGCTCGACAGGGGGGATTTCTTT.

This clonotype occurred a few times. This chain uses TRBV5-8 with TRBJ2-3, with D uncertain. CDR3 length: 12 amino acids. CDR1 and CDR2 (germline): SGHTS, YDEGEE. Trimming left V 1 base short and J 14 bases short, with 14 bases between. The CDR3 protein is CASSLMWVPGYF. CDR3 bases: TGTGCCAGCAGCTTGATGTGGGTCCCAGGGTATTTT.

This chain joins TRBV24-1 and TRBJ2-1; D remains ambiguous. V lost 2 bases to trimming and J lost 8 bases, with 18 bases between them. The CDR3 extends over 16 amino acids. Germline CDR1 is KGHDR and CDR2 is SFDVKD. CDR3 amino acids: CATSDSRPSSHYEQFF. The CDR3 DNA is TGTGCCACCAGTGATTCCCGCCCCTCTAGTCACTATGAGCAGTTCTTC.

This clonotype was found a few times. The gene calls are TRBV14 and TRBJ2-3; D is undetermined. Germline V gives CDR1 SGHDN, CDR2 FVKESK. The CDR3 covers 14 residues. Deletions cut 4 bases from V and 7 bases from J, with 15 bases between. CDR3 sequence: CASSRNWGANTQYF. The CDR3 bases are TGTGCCAGCAGCCGGAATTGGGGTGCGAATACGCAGTATTTT.

This clonotype has only a few counts. V gene TRBV28 combines with J gene TRBJ2-3, with D possibly matching TRBD2 (6 bases). This CDR3 is built from 17 residues. V was clipped by 7 bases and J by 0 bases, with 20 bases between them. From germline, CDR1 is MDHEN and CDR2 SYDVKM. In DNA form, the CDR3 reads TGTGCCAGCAAACGCCCACCAGCGGGCCCGAGCACAGATACGCAGTATTTT. Translating it yields CASKRPPAGPSTDTQYF.

The rearrangement links TRBV19 to TRBJ2-5; perhaps TRBD2 as D (5 bases). The CDR3 runs 14 residues. Germline CDR1 is LNHDA and CDR2 is SQIVND (reference sequence). The germline V and J ends were trimmed by 3 bases and 1 base, with 9 bases remaining between them. The CDR3 DNA reads TGTGCCAGTAGTATCCGCCTAGCCCAAGAGACCCAGTACTTC. This sequence encodes CASSIRLAQETQYF.

The CDR3 sequence: CASSYAGWEVGRPNYGYTF. The CDR3 DNA reads as TGTGCCAGCAGTTACGCGGGTTGGGAAGTCGGTCGCCCTAACTATGGCTACACCTTC. This chain links TRBV6-5 with TRBJ1-2, with unresolved D. Looked up from germline, CDR1 is MNHEY and CDR2 is SVGAGI. V lost 2 bases and J lost 0, with 22 bases in between. The CDR3 extends over 19 amino acids.

The CDR3 sequence is CASSFMPGAGELFF. The CDR3 DNA is TGTGCCAGCAGTTTTATGCCGGGGGCCGGGGAGCTGTTTTTT. The chain joins TRBV12-3 or TRBV12-4 to TRBJ2-2; a weak D match, TRBD2 (6 bases). This CDR3 contains 14 residues. Trimming shortened V by 3 bases and J by 6 bases, and 11 bases separated the two germline ends.

The V gene is TRBV6-6, the J gene TRBJ2-3; no clear D gene. V was shortened by 7 bases and J by 0 bases, with 8 bases between the two germline ends. Germline assignment: CDR1 MNHNY and CDR2 SVGAGI (reference sequence). The CDR3 has 13 amino acids. As DNA, the CDR3 is TGTGCCAGCAATATAGACAGCACAGATACGCAGTATTTT. Translating gives CASNIDSTDTQYF.

This clonotype showed up just a few times. J is TRBJ2-1 and V is TRBV7-9; D uncertain. The CDR3 contains 13 residues. Trimming left V 1 base short and J 10 bases short, with 11 bases between. CDR1 is SEHNR and CDR2 is FQNEAQ in the germline V gene (reference sequence). The CDR3 DNA follows: TGTGCCAGCAGCTTAGGCTGGGCCCCCGAGCAGTTCTTC. Its translation is CASSLGWAPEQFF. Filled out from reference TRBV7-9 and TRBJ2-1, the complete variable domain reads DTGVSQNPRHKITKRGQNVTFRCDPISEHNRLYWYRQTLGQGPEFLTYFQNEAQLEKSRLLSDRFSAERPKGSFSTLEIQRTEQGDSAMYLCASSLGWAPEQFFGPGTRLTVL.